This T cell receptor (beta chain) was identified in a study of blood T cells in healthy people across ages. This CDR3 has 13 amino acids. After removal of 7 bases from V and 1 base from J, the junction contained 5 bases not matched to a gene. CDR1 and CDR2 (germline): DFQATT, SNEGSKA (reference sequence). Next came a second PCR, run for about 7 to 12 cycles, which used a sample-barcoded 5' primer along with a J-beta primer mix. One entry per CDR3 protein results from TCRdb running MiXCR on the 5' RACE reads. This sample has over 1.5 million distinct CDR3 sequences, with 49% found just once. This clonotype appeared a few times.

The chain carries TRBV20-1 and TRBJ2-3, with TRBD1 matching over 7 bases. The sequence was obtained from a woman in her forties in good health. Material for sequencing was blood. The CDR3: CSGNRGGTDTQYF. DNA for the CDR3: TGCAGTGGCAACAGGGGCGGCACAGATACGCAGTATTTT.